The clone carrying this T cell receptor beta chain was seen only a few times. This sample is drawn from a study of blood T cell repertoires in COVID-19. Study as a whole: Acute-phase and convalescent COVID-19 samples originated in the United States, Italy and Spain. Sources were T cells, B-cell-depleted T cells, or PBMCs; the material itself was cDNA or gDNA.

Authors' data handling: Amplification of reference gene primers provided the estimated nucleated cell counts. Here immunoSEQ multiplex PCR was the method, and the copy in TCRdb shows in-frame clones only, minus some. Clone size and the V and J calls come from that table; the DNA yielded D and trimming. The sample shows a few hundred thousand clones, 80% to 90% of them seen only once. The germline gives CDR1 SGHNT, CDR2 YYREEE (reference sequence). The CDR3 consists of 17 residues. Trimming removed 4 bases from V and 4 bases from J; junction bases left unmatched: 8. Input material: peripheral blood. This rearrangement joins TRBV5-4 to TRBJ2-2; TRBD2 agrees at 12 bases. This clonotype was sampled from a woman of 80 years or more with acute or convalescent COVID-19. The DNA of the CDR3 is TGTGCCAGCAGCCTGGGGGGGACTAGCGGGCTCACCGGGGAGCTGTTTTTT. It translates to CASSLGGTSGLTGELFF.